The clone carrying this TCR beta chain appeared a few times. Its specificity is not known. The length of the CDR3 is 15 residues. CDR1 and CDR2 (germline): SGHVS, FQNEAQ. V lost 4 bases to trimming and J lost 5 bases; unmatched junction nucleotides: 8. Prepared TCR beta cDNA libraries contained unique molecular identifiers. TCRdb fed the PCR reads into MiXCR, producing one record per CDR3 protein. The sample comprises roughly 870,000 distinct CDR3 sequences, approximately 53% of which are singletons, and approximately 4.5% rests with the top ten. The data originate from a study of post-analysis software for immune sequencing data. The study, taken as a whole, reports: Patients showed TRBV5-6, TRBV5-1 and TRBV20-1 among five TRBV segments more frequent than in controls.

The V gene is TRBV7-8, the J gene TRBJ2-5; 9 bases agree with TRBD2. Material for sequencing was blood. This sequence was found in a girl aged 5-17 years with multiple sclerosis. This CDR3 is CASSSLAGEDETQYF. For the CDR3, the DNA is TGTGCCAGCAGCTCGTTAGCGGGAGAGGATGAGACCCAGTACTTC. The full variable domain, its missing parts supplied by reference TRBV7-8 and TRBJ2-5, is GAGVSQSPRYKVAKRGQDVALRCDPISGHVSLFWYQQALGQGPEFLTYFQNEAQLDKSGLPSDRFFAERPEGSVSTLKIQRTQQEDSAVYLCASSSLAGEDETQYFGPGTRLLVL.